Sequencing of this T cell receptor (beta chain) was carried out in a study of cytomegalovirus exposure and HLA in healthy donors. Study-wide results and caveats: Analyzed later, most CMV-associated TCR beta chains appeared HLA-restricted. A later analysis appeared to link common viral pathogens to several of the most significant clusters.

PCR was performed using 60 Vbeta and 13 Jbeta primers. Repertoires were generated with immunoSEQ multiplex PCR, while TCRdb's copy carries only in-frame clones and drops some. The data contain roughly 150,000 clones, 75% of them singletons. As for this clone: The antigen is unknown.

Deletions cut 0 bases from V and 4 bases from J, with 12 bases between. CDR3 length: 15 residues. The sequence was obtained from a man younger than 35 in good health and CMV-seropositive. This sequence joins TRBV23-1 and TRBJ1-2; tentatively, D is TRBD1 (5 bases). TRBV23-1 is known as an ORF, though its function is uncertain. Sequencing used PBMCs. The CDR3 bases are TGCGCCAGCAGTCAATCGCGGGGACGACTCTATGGCTACACCTTC. Its translation: CASSQSRGRLYGYTF.